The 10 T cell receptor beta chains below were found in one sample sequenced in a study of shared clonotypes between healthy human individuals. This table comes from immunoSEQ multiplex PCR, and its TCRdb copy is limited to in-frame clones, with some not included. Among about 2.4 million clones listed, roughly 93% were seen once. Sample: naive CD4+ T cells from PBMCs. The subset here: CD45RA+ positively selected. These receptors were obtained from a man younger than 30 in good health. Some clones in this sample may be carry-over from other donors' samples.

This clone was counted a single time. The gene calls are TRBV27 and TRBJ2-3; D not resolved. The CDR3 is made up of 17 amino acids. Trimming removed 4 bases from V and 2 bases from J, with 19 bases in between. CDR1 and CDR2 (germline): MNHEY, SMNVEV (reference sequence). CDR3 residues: CASSSFYPLFFTDTQYF. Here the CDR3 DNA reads TGTGCCAGCAGTTCGTTTTACCCGCTATTCTTCACAGATACGCAGTATTTT.

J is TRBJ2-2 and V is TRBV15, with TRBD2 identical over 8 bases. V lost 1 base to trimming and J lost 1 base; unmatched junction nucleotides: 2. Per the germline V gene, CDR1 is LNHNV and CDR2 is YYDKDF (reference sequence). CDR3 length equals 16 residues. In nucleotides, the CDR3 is TGTGCCACCAGCAGAGCCCGGGGGGGGAACACCGGGGAGCTGTTTTTT. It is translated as CATSRARGGNTGELFF.

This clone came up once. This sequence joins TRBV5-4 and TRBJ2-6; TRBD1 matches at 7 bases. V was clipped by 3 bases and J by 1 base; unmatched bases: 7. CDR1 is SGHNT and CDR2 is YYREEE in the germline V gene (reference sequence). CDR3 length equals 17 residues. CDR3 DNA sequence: TGTGCCAGCAGCTCGGGACAGCTTCCTTCTGGGGCCAACGTCCTGACTTTC. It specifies CASSSGQLPSGANVLTF.

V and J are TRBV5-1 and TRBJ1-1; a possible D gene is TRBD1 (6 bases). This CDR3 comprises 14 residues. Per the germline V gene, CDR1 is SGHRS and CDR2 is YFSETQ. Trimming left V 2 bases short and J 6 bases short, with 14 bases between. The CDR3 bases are TGCGCCAGCAGCTTCTACAGGGTAGGATCTGAAGCTTTCTTT. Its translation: CASSFYRVGSEAFF.

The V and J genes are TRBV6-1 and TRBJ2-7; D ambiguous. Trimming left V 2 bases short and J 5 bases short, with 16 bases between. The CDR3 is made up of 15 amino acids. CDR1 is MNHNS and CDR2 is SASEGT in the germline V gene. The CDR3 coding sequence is TGTGCCAGCAGTGAACGGCGTCCGATAGACGACGAGCAGTACTTC. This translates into CASSERRPIDDEQYF.

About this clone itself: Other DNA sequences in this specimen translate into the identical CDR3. The CDR3 sequence is CASSRAETQYF. The CDR3 DNA follows: TGTGCCAGCAGTCGGGCGGAGACCCAGTACTTC. The chain is built from TRBV28 and TRBJ2-5; D unresolved. Trimming shortened V by 5 bases and J by 5 bases, and 6 bases separated the two germline ends. Germline V gives CDR1 MDHEN, CDR2 SYDVKM. The CDR3 length is 11 residues.

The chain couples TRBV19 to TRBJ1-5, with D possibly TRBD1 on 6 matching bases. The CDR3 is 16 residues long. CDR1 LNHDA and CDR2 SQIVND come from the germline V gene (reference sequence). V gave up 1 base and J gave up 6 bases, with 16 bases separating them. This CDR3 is CASSIVGWTDIQPQHF. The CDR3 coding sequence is TGTGCCAGTAGTATAGTGGGGTGGACAGACATTCAGCCCCAGCATTTT.

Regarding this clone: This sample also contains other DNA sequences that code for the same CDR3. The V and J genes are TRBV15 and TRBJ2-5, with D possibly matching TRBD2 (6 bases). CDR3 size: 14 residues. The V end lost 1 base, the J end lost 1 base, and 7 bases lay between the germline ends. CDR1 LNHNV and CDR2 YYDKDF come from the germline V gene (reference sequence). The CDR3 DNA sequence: TGTGCCACCAGCAGAGTGGGGGGCCAAGAGACCCAGTACTTC. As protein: CATSRVGGQETQYF. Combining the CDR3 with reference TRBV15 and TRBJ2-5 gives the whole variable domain DAMVIQNPRYQVTQFGKPVTLSCSQTLNHNVMYWYQQKSSQAPKLLFHYYDKDFNNEADTPDNFQSRRPNTSFCFLDIRSPGLGDTAMYLCATSRVGGQETQYFGPGTRLLVL.

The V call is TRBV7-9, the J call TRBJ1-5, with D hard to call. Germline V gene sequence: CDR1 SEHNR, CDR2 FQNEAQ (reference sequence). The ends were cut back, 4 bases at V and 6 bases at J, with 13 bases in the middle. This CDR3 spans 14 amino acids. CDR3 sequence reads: CASSSGRVRQPQHF. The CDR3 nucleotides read TGTGCCAGCAGCTCCGGGAGGGTACGTCAGCCCCAGCATTTT.

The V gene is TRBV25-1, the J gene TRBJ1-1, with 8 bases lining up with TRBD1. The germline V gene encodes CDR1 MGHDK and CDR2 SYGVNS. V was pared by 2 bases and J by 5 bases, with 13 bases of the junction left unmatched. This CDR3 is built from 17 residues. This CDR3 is CASSEGGTGRGETEAFF. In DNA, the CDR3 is TGTGCCAGCAGTGAAGGAGGGACAGGCCGGGGGGAGACTGAAGCTTTCTTT.